This TCR beta chain was sequenced for a study of T-cell memory formation after mild COVID-19. This clonotype came up once. TCRdb itself ran the 5' RACE reads through MiXCR, one entry per CDR3 protein. The top ten hold around 13% of the sample, which has hundreds of thousands of distinct CDR3 sequences, 20% seen once. The source material was PBMCs or a T cell subset sorted from them (not recorded which). This TCR came from an adult woman who had mild COVID-19 (a few samples of this study predate the infection). Cell type and time point are not known.

The CDR3 reads CSARLVAGASSYNSPLHF. In DNA form, the CDR3 reads TGCAGTGCTAGGTTGGTGGCAGGGGCCAGCTCCTATAATTCACCCCTCCACTTT. The chain couples TRBV20-1 to TRBJ1-6; weak D call: TRBD1 (6 bases). The CDR3 spans 18 residues. V gave up 3 bases and J gave up 0 bases, with 18 bases separating them. CDR1 DFQATT and CDR2 SNEGSKA come from the germline V gene (reference sequence).